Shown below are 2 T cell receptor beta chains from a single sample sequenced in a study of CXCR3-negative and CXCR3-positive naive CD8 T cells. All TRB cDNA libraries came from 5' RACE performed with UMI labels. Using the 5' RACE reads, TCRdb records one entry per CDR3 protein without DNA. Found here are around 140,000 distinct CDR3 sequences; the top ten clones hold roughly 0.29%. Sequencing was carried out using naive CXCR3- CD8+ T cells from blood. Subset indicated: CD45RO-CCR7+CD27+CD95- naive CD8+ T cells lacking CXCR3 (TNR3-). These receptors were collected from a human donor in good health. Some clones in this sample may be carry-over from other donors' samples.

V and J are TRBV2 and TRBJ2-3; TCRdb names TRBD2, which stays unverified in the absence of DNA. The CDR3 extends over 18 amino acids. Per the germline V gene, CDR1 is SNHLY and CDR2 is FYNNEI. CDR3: CASSAPGTREAPTDTQYF.

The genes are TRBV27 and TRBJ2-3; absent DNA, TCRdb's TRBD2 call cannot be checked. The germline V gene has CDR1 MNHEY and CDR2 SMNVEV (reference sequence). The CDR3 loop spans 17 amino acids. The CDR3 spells CASRVTLAGDSTDTQYF.